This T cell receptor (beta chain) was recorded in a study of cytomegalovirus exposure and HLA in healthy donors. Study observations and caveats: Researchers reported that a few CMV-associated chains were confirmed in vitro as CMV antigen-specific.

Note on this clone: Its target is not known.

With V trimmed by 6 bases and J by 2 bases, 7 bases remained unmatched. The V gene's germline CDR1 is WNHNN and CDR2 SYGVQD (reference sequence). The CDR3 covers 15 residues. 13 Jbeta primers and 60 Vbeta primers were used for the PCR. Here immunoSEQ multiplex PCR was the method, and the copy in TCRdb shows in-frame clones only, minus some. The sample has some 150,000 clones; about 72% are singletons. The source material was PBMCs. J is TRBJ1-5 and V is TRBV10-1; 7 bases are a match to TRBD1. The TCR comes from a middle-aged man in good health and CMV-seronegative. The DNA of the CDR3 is TGCGCCAGCAGACAGGGGCGGGTATGCAATCAGCCCCAGCATTTT. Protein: CASRQGRVCNQPQHF.